This TCR beta chain comes out of a study of CD8+ T cells in alopecia areata. PBMCs provided sorted CD4+ and CD8+ T cells. Extracted RNA was reverse transcribed, and the resulting cDNA served as sequencing template. TCRdb's table, derived via immunoSEQ multiplex PCR, lists solely in-frame clones and lacks some. This sample has fewer than 150,000 clones; around three fifths occur once, and the top ten carry 4.5%. Germline V CDR1 and CDR2: SGHDT, YYEEEE. The germline V and J ends were trimmed by 4 bases and 0 bases, with 7 bases remaining between them. The CDR3 loop spans 13 amino acids. The source material was CD4+ T cells sorted from blood, sampled at week 0. This receptor was identified in a human donor with alopecia areata. V is TRBV5-6 and J is TRBJ1-2, with D possibly TRBD1 on 5 matching bases. The chain's CDR3 is CASSQGANYGYTF. Written as DNA, the CDR3 is TGTGCCAGCAGCCAGGGAGCTAACTATGGCTACACCTTC.